The clone carrying this T cell receptor beta chain was seen more than once but under ten times. Its antigen is unknown. MiXCR was run by TCRdb on the reads, yielding one entry per CDR3 protein. This sample has some 800,000 distinct CDR3 sequences, with 25% to 30% found just once. This entry belongs to a study of T cell repertoires in cytomegalovirus infection. CDR1 MNHNS and CDR2 SASEGT come from the germline V gene. V lost 6 bases to trimming and J lost 4 bases; unmatched junction nucleotides: 7. This CDR3 contains 15 residues. The sequencing used cultured CD8+ T cells from PBMCs, collected from culture after CMV antigen stimulation. The source of this sequence is a human donor in good health (CMV status not recorded). Some clones in this sample may be carry-over from other donors' samples. This chain joins TRBV6-1 and TRBJ2-1; TRBD1 agrees at 9 bases. CDR3 sequence (DNA): TGTGCCAGCAGCGGGAGACAGGGGGAATACAATGAGCAGTTCTTC. Amino acid sequence: CASSGRQGEYNEQFF.